The 24 T cell receptor beta chains given below trace back to one sample, sequenced in a study of T cell responses to AZD1222 COVID-19 vaccine. Profiled with immunoSEQ multiplex PCR; TCRdb holds only in-frame clones, not every one. The sample carries approximately 81,000 clones, 80% to 95% recorded once. Here the sequenced sample was peripheral blood, taken on day 0 of MenACWY control vaccination. All receptors derive from an adult in good health.

The J gene is TRBJ1-6, the V gene TRBV14; D uncertain. Germline V gene data show CDR1 as SGHDN and CDR2 as FVKESK. Between the trimmed V and J ends, which lost 9 bases and 6 bases, there was a span of 12 bases. The CDR3 has 13 residues. This chain's CDR3 is CASTGRINSPLHF. The CDR3 bases are TGTGCCAGTACCGGGAGAATTAATTCACCCCTCCACTTT.

V is TRBV18 and J is TRBJ2-1; D call uncertain. The CDR3 is 14 residues long. Germline values: CDR1 KGHSH, CDR2 LQKENI. Trimming left V 6 bases short and J 0 bases short, with 9 bases between. The CDR3 reads CASSPPSSYNEQFF. DNA for the CDR3: TGTGCCAGCTCCCCGCCTAGCTCCTACAATGAGCAGTTCTTC.

This rearrangement joins TRBV6-2 or TRBV6-3 to TRBJ2-1; a weak D match, TRBD1 (5 bases). Trimming left V 2 bases short and J 6 bases short, with 11 bases between. The CDR3 is made up of 14 amino acids. Germline assignment: CDR1 MNHEY and CDR2 SVGEGT. The CDR3 reads CASSYLGGANEQFF. The CDR3 DNA reads TGTGCCAGCAGTTACCTTGGTGGGGCCAATGAGCAGTTCTTC.

As for this clone: One end of the junction does not line up with germline, which may come from a read error. The chain links TRBV20-1 to TRBJ1-5; D uncertain. The CDR3 has 12 residues. Germline V CDR1 and CDR2: DFQATT, SNEGSKA (reference sequence). The CDR3 loop is CSASDSYHPQHF. The DNA for the CDR3 is TGCAGTGCTAGTGATAGTTATCACCCCCAGCATTTT.

The chain couples TRBV27 to TRBJ2-7; D possibly matches TRBD1 or TRBD2 (6 bases each). V lost 3 bases and J 7 bases, leaving 10 bases between the germline ends. The CDR3 totals 12 residues. Germline V lookup: CDR1 MNHEY, CDR2 SMNVEV (reference sequence). CDR3 DNA: TGTGCCAGCAGTTTGGGGGGCGTGGAGCAGTACTTC. This codes for CASSLGGVEQYF.

The genes are TRBV2 and TRBJ2-1; D might be TRBD2 (6 bases). The V end lost 7 bases, the J end lost 1 base, and 11 bases lay between the germline ends. CDR1 SNHLY and CDR2 FYNNEI come from the germline V gene. This CDR3 contains 14 residues. This chain's CDR3 is CASIPDYSYNEQFF. The CDR3 DNA reads TGTGCCAGCATACCGGACTATTCCTACAATGAGCAGTTCTTC.

A single count supports this clone. The genes are TRBV18 and TRBJ1-3, with D possibly matching TRBD1 (5 bases). Germline V CDR1 and CDR2: KGHSH, LQKENI. Trimming stripped 3 bases from V and 0 bases from J, with 12 bases between. This CDR3 region has 16 residues. DNA of the CDR3: TGTGCCAGCTCACCGTTCGACAGCAGCTCTGGAAACACCATATATTTT. It codes for CASSPFDSSSGNTIYF.

The V call is TRBV4-1, the J call TRBJ1-6; 7 bases match TRBD1. Germline V gives CDR1 MGHRA, CDR2 YSYEKL. The trim removed 0 bases at V and 0 bases at J, leaving 5 bases unmatched. There are 18 residues in the CDR3. DNA of the CDR3: TGCGCCAGCAGCCAAGAGGGGGGACAGAGCTCCTATAATTCACCCCTCCACTTT. Its protein is CASSQEGGQSSYNSPLHF.

The V call is TRBV9, the J call TRBJ1-1; possible D gene TRBD1, 5 bases. CDR1 and CDR2 (germline): SGDLS, YYNGEE. The CDR3 consists of 14 residues. V lost 0 bases, J lost 6 bases, and 12 bases lay in between. CDR3 in amino acids: CASSVEWGKSEAFF. CDR3 bases: TGTGCCAGCAGCGTAGAGTGGGGGAAGTCTGAAGCTTTCTTT.

Remarks on this clone: A junction boundary mismatches the germline segment, possibly from a read error. The chain has TRBV12-3 or TRBV12-4 and TRBJ1-6; D is unresolved. The CDR3 length is 12 residues. In DNA, the CDR3 is TGTGCCAGCCAATACCGACGGAGTGCCCTGCACTTT. Translated: CASQYRRSALHF.

This chain connects TRBV30 to TRBJ2-2; the D gene is possibly TRBD1 (5 bases). Trimming removed 2 bases from V and 5 bases from J, with 15 bases in between. The germline V gene has CDR1 GTSNPN and CDR2 SVGIG (reference sequence). This CDR3 is 15 amino acids long. Here the CDR3 DNA reads TGTGCCTGGAGTTCGGACATCAGAGGTACCGGGGAGCTGTTTTTT. This codes for CAWSSDIRGTGELFF. Supplemented by reference TRBV30 and TRBJ2-2, the full variable domain reads SQTIHQWPATLVQPVGSPLSLECTVEGTSNPNLYWYRQAAGRGLQLLFYSVGIGQISSEVPQNLSASRPQDRQFILSSKKLLLSDSGFYLCAWSSDIRGTGELFFGEGSRLTVL.

This clone was counted a single time. J is TRBJ2-1 and V is TRBV6-7; TRBD1 is a possible D gene (6 bases). TRBV6-7 is noted as an ORF with a role that remains uncertain. Trimming shortened V by 4 bases and J by 0 bases, and 22 bases separated the two germline ends. This CDR3 has 19 amino acids. CDR3 sequence: CASSSQGPGALSSYNEQFF. The DNA of the CDR3 is TGTGCCAGCAGTTCCCAGGGGCCTGGAGCGCTTAGCTCCTACAATGAGCAGTTCTTC.

The V and J genes are TRBV6-1 and TRBJ1-6; D call uncertain. The CDR3 is 14 amino acids. Trimming shortened V by 2 bases and J by 5 bases, and 7 bases separated the two germline ends. Germline loops: CDR1 MNHNS, CDR2 SASEGT. The CDR3 spells CASSESSDNSPLHF. CDR3 in DNA: TGTGCCAGCAGTGAATCGTCAGATAATTCACCCCTCCACTTT.

The V gene is TRBV27, the J gene TRBJ1-5; D not resolved. The V and J ends lost 5 bases and 12 bases respectively, with 17 bases between them. CDR3 length: 13 residues. Germline CDR1 and CDR2: MNHEY and SMNVEV (reference sequence). The CDR3: CASSARTHQIQHF. In DNA, the CDR3 is TGTGCCAGCAGTGCCCGGACCCATCAGATCCAGCATTTT.

The V and J genes are TRBV9 and TRBJ1-1; TRBD1 matches 7 bases. Losses at the gene ends were 0 bases for V and 3 bases for J; bases not matched to a gene: 11. The CDR3 runs 17 residues. Germline assignment: CDR1 SGDLS and CDR2 YYNGEE. CDR3 amino acids: CASSVAVTDRTDTEAFF. CDR3 nucleotides: TGTGCCAGCAGCGTAGCGGTGACGGACAGGACCGACACTGAAGCTTTCTTT.

The V gene is TRBV3-1 (or the pseudogene TRBV3-2), the J gene TRBJ2-5; TRBD2 matches at 8 bases. Germline CDR1 reads LGHDT; CDR2 reads YNNKEL (reference sequence). The length of the CDR3 is 15 residues. Germline trimming cut 3 bases from V and 1 base from J; bases unmatched to any gene: 4. CDR3 nucleotide sequence: TGTGCCAGCAGCCAGCTAACTAGCGGCCAAGAGACCCAGTACTTC. Translating gives CASSQLTSGQETQYF.

The chain employs TRBV7-2 and TRBJ2-1; D gene ambiguous. Germline-derived CDR1 and CDR2 are SGHTA and FQGNSA. This CDR3 is 15 amino acids long. Trimming stripped 5 bases from V and 7 bases from J, with 18 bases between. CDR3 residues: CASSTLPGLENEQFF. DNA of the CDR3: TGTGCCAGCAGCACCCTTCCCGGGCTTGAGAATGAGCAGTTCTTC.

The chain recombines TRBV29-1 with TRBJ2-1; TRBD2 might be the D (7 bases). With 4 bases removed from V and 8 bases from J, the gap between germline ends came to 24 bases. The CDR3 has 16 amino acids. Germline V gives CDR1 SQVTM, CDR2 ANQGSEA. The CDR3 DNA is TGCAGCGTTGGGGCTCTGCCCCGCGGGGGCCCCTATGAGCAGTTCTTC. This translates into CSVGALPRGGPYEQFF.

The rearrangement uses TRBV11-2 and TRBJ2-7; 7 positions match TRBD2. Germline V CDR1 and CDR2: SGHAT, FQNNGV. Unmatched junction bases numbered 6, after V lost 4 bases and J lost 3 bases. There are 14 residues in the CDR3. The CDR3: CASSSASGHYEQYF. In DNA form, the CDR3 reads TGTGCCAGCAGCTCAGCTAGCGGCCACTACGAGCAGTACTTC.

The chain is built from TRBV28 and TRBJ2-7; no clear D gene. This CDR3 has 10 amino acids. Trimming took 4 bases from V and 6 from J, leaving 4 bases between them. Germline CDR1 MDHEN, CDR2 SYDVKM. The CDR3 sequence is CASSSTEQYF. CDR3 in DNA: TGTGCCAGCAGTTCGACCGAGCAGTACTTC.

The CDR3 loop is CASSFGKLNTEAFF. In DNA, the CDR3 is TGTGCCAGCAGTTTTGGCAAGTTGAACACTGAAGCTTTCTTT. The J gene is TRBJ1-1, the V gene TRBV27; D is undetermined. The CDR3 totals 14 residues. Looked up from germline, CDR1 is MNHEY and CDR2 is SMNVEV (reference sequence). With 3 bases removed from V and 0 bases from J, the gap between germline ends came to 8 bases.

This CDR3 is CASSSPDRAYGYTF. The CDR3 coding sequence is TGTGCCAGCAGCTCCCCGGACAGGGCCTATGGCTACACCTTC. The rearrangement joins TRBV7-2 to TRBJ1-2, with 8 bases aligning to TRBD1. The CDR3 is 14 residues long. From germline, CDR1 is SGHTA and CDR2 FQGNSA. With 4 bases clipped from V and 4 bases from J, the junction kept 5 bases outside the gene matches.

A single count supports this clone. The chain has TRBV7-2 and TRBJ2-1, with 12 bases that match TRBD2. V shed 5 bases and J 7 bases; nucleotides not matched to a gene: 9. The CDR3 loop spans 16 amino acids. Germline values: CDR1 SGHTA, CDR2 FQGNSA. CDR3 DNA: TGTGCCAGCAGCCCCTCTAGCGGGAGGGCCTTAAATGAGCAGTTCTTC. Encoded protein: CASSPSSGRALNEQFF.

This rearrangement joins TRBV6-5 to TRBJ2-7; D possibly matches TRBD1 or TRBD2 (5 bases each). Trimming removed 0 bases at V and 6 bases at J, with 12 bases between. CDR1 MNHEY and CDR2 SVGAGI come from the germline V gene. This CDR3 is built from 14 residues. The CDR3 spells CASSYSERGGEQYF. In nucleotides, the CDR3 is TGTGCCAGCAGTTACTCAGAGAGGGGCGGCGAGCAGTACTTC.